This entry features one TCR beta chain sequence. This clone was detected only once. The clone's antigen remains unknown. No base-level quality is on record; no much larger clone is a single base apart. The sample's time point, from its label and the paper: about 28 days (+/-7) after the second vaccine dose. Because spike-specific TCR depth and breadth did not differ between the two schedules, AZD1222 recipients who got a second dose at roughly 4 weeks were pooled with those who got a second dose at roughly 12 weeks. Samples from vaccinated people were obtained from the UK trials COV001 and COV002, which included a single-blind randomized controlled phase 2/3 trial of AZD1222 (ChAdOx1 nCoV-19) in healthy adults. For TCRbeta chain sequencing, PBMC samples from trial participants were taken at day 0 and at day 28 after the second dose. The data belong to a study of T cell responses to AZD1222 COVID-19 vaccine (TCRdb year 2021). Notes on the research overall: TCR sequencing was performed for more than 230 trial participants, of whom about 200 were given two doses of AZD1222 and around 26 were given two doses of MenACWY control vaccine. Enrollment into the trials was organized by age into subgroups of 18-55, 56-69 and 70-plus years, and those subgroups contained roughly 140, 27 and 60 TCR-sequenced participants, respectively. The research as a whole found: The whole spike protein was spanned by vaccine-associated CD4 TCRs, and dominant responses were seen in regions 160-218 and 743-854. Conclusions about previously exposed vaccinees are limited, since just 5 or 6 AZD1222 recipients were seropositive for SARS-CoV-2 at baseline. After two AZD1222 doses, both the breadth and the depth of spike-specific TCRs were significantly higher than at day 0 and than in MenACWY recipients. The 56-69-year group was small, and its depth increase did not reach significance, likely because of low power. Participants were mostly white British, with more females than males. The authors suggested clonal diversity may have been underestimated. Reportedly, almost half of the unique spike-specific TCRs recognized epitopes lying outside the regions that are mutated in the B.1.351 and B.1.1.7 variants. Because no day 14 peak-response samples were available, the repertoires could be characterized only after the peak T cell response.

The CDR3 regions of human TCRbeta chains were subjected to immunosequencing. Per the source publication's procedure: Repertoire TCRs were checked for matches against a reference library of SARS-CoV-2-specific TCRs that had been generated using the MIRA antigen-specificity platform. Breadth was defined as the fraction of unique TCRs that were SARS-CoV-2-associated, and depth was defined as the fraction of total T cells that were SARS-CoV-2-associated. Each spike-specific TCR was assigned to its reactive spike region and to a CD4 or CD8 class using the MIRA data. Log10-transformed breadth and depth values were compared by one-way ANOVA with Sidak's multiple comparisons tests. This is the immuneACCESS table as TCRdb keeps it, with only in-frame sequences that have V and J called. A part of the clones is gone; compared with another copy, unresolved V genes explain less than half, and the rest is unexplained. The V and J calls and the clone size are those of that table, but D and trimming were determined from the DNA. This sample lists some 120,000 clones; around 87% were detected once. The ten largest clones represent roughly 3.1% of the sample.

V and J lose 2 bases and 3 bases, and a span of 5 bases separates them. The CDR3 spans 13 residues, from the cysteine through the phenylalanine. The CDR3 DNA has 39 bases and is translated from base 1. The germline V gene specifies KGHSH as CDR1 and LQKENI as CDR2. The chain is assembled from TRBV18 and TRBJ1-5; no D gene call is confident. The receptor was isolated from an adult who received the AZD1222 COVID-19 vaccine. The sequences come from peripheral blood, collected 28 days after the second AZD1222 dose. CDR3 protein: CASSPEPNQPQHF. The nucleotide sequence is given as TGTGCCAGCTCACCAGAACCCAATCAGCCCCAGCATTTT.